These T cell receptor beta chains were read from a single sample in a study of cytomegalovirus exposure and HLA in healthy donors. TCRdb's table, derived via immunoSEQ multiplex PCR, lists solely in-frame clones and lacks some. Seen here are about 160,000 clones, more than 75% observed once, and the top ten hold 2.5% to 3%. The specimen sequenced was PBMCs. Receptors were obtained from a man aged 18 to 35 in good health and CMV-seronegative. The CDR3 runs from the conserved cysteine through the conserved F or W. The order of the fields is clone size, V gene, J gene, D gene, CDR3 protein, CDR3 DNA. D genes are given only for firm matches. The size of a clone is reported for some rows only, either as once, few or many, or as a class for expanded clones.

clone_size: NA
v_call: TRBV10-3
j_call: TRBJ2-5
d_call: NA
cdr3_aa: CAISVRVKETQYF
cdr3_nt: TGTGCCATCAGTGTGCGGGTAAAAGAGACCCAGTACTTC

clone_size: NA
v_call: TRBV2
j_call: TRBJ2-3
d_call: NA
cdr3_aa: CASSEAWQATDTQYF
cdr3_nt: TGTGCCAGCAGTGAAGCCTGGCAGGCTACAGATACGCAGTATTTT

clone_size: NA
v_call: TRBV19
j_call: TRBJ2-7
d_call: TRBD1
cdr3_aa: CASSMAGTGGFHEQYF
cdr3_nt: TGTGCCAGTAGTATGGCAGGGACAGGGGGCTTCCACGAGCAGTACTTC

clone_size: NA
v_call: TRBV4-1
j_call: TRBJ2-2
d_call: TRBD1
cdr3_aa: CASSQERGGPGELFF
cdr3_nt: TGCGCCAGCAGCCAAGAAAGAGGGGGCCCCGGGGAGCTGTTTTTT

clone_size: NA
v_call: TRBV9
j_call: TRBJ2-2
d_call: TRBD2
cdr3_aa: CASSVATMGRGNTGELFF
cdr3_nt: TGTGCCAGCAGCGTAGCTACGATGGGGAGGGGGAACACCGGGGAGCTGTTTTTT

clone_size: NA
v_call: TRBV5-1
j_call: TRBJ1-3
d_call: TRBD1
cdr3_aa: CASSMQGAGNTIYF
cdr3_nt: TGCGCCAGCAGCATGCAGGGGGCTGGAAACACCATATATTTT

clone_size: NA
v_call: TRBV4-1
j_call: TRBJ2-7
d_call: TRBD1
cdr3_aa: CASSQGGTGIQQQYF
cdr3_nt: TGCGCCAGCAGCCAAGGAGGGACAGGGATCCAGCAGCAGTACTTC

clone_size: NA
v_call: TRBV9
j_call: TRBJ1-1
d_call: TRBD1
cdr3_aa: CASRRYGTGGPEAFF
cdr3_nt: TGTGCCAGCAGGAGATACGGGACAGGGGGCCCTGAAGCTTTCTTT

clone_size: many
v_call: TRBV5-5
j_call: TRBJ2-1
d_call: NA
cdr3_aa: CASSLRQGTYNEQFF
cdr3_nt: TGTGCCAGCAGCTTGCGGCAGGGGACGTACAATGAGCAGTTCTTC

clone_size: NA
v_call: TRBV5-1
j_call: TRBJ1-4
d_call: TRBD1
cdr3_aa: CASSSGQGAPTNEKLFF
cdr3_nt: TGCGCCAGCAGCTCGGGACAGGGGGCGCCGACTAATGAAAAACTGTTTTTT

clone_size: NA
v_call: TRBV28
j_call: TRBJ1-4
d_call: NA
cdr3_aa: CASSFFDRTISEKLFF
cdr3_nt: TGTGCCAGCAGTTTCTTCGACAGGACGATAAGCGAAAAACTGTTTTTT

clone_size: few
v_call: TRBV7-8
j_call: TRBJ2-2
d_call: TRBD1
cdr3_aa: CASSRQGMDTGELFF
cdr3_nt: TGTGCCAGCAGCAGACAGGGGATGGACACCGGGGAGCTGTTTTTT

clone_size: NA
v_call: TRBV5-4
j_call: TRBJ1-5
d_call: NA
cdr3_aa: CASSLGPDNQPQHF
cdr3_nt: TGTGCCAGCAGCTTGGGGCCAGACAATCAGCCCCAGCATTTT

clone_size: NA
v_call: TRBV27
j_call: TRBJ1-5
d_call: TRBD1
cdr3_aa: CASSLIAGGIDQPQHF
cdr3_nt: TGTGCCAGCAGTTTAATAGCAGGGGGTATCGATCAGCCCCAGCATTTT

clone_size: NA
v_call: TRBV27
j_call: TRBJ2-7
d_call: NA
cdr3_aa: CASSLTGSYYEQYF
cdr3_nt: TGTGCCAGCAGTTTAACCGGGAGCTACTACGAGCAGTACTTC

clone_size: once
v_call: TRBV11-2
j_call: TRBJ2-3
d_call: TRBD2
cdr3_aa: CASSLDAGDTDTQYF
cdr3_nt: TGTGCCAGCAGCTTAGACGCGGGGGACACAGATACGCAGTATTTT

clone_size: NA
v_call: TRBV7-8
j_call: TRBJ1-2
d_call: TRBD1
cdr3_aa: CASSWGQVLANYGYTF
cdr3_nt: TGTGCCAGCAGCTGGGGACAGGTGTTAGCTAACTATGGCTACACCTTC

clone_size: NA
v_call: TRBV7-4
j_call: TRBJ1-5
d_call: TRBD1
cdr3_aa: CASSHEWDRGPRSLEPQHF
cdr3_nt: TGTGCCAGCAGCCACGAATGGGACAGGGGGCCGCGAAGCCTAGAGCCCCAGCATTTT